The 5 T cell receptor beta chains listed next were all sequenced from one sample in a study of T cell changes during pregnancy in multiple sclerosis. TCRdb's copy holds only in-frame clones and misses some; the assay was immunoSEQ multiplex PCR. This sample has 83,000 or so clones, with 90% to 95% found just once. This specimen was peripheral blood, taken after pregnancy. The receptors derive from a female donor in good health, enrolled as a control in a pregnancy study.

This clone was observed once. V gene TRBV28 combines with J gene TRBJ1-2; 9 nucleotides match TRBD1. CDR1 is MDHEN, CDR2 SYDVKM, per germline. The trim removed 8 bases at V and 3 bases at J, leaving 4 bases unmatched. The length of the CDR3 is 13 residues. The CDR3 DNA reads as TGTGCCAGCGGACAGGGGTACGACTATGGCTACACCTTC. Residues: CASGQGYDYGYTF.

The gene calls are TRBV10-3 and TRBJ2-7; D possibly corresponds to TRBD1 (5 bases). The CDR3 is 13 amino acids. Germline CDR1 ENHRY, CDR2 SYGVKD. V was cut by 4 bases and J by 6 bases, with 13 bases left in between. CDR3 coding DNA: TGTGCCATCAGTGCTACAGGTCTTGGCGAGCAGTACTTC. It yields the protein CAISATGLGEQYF.

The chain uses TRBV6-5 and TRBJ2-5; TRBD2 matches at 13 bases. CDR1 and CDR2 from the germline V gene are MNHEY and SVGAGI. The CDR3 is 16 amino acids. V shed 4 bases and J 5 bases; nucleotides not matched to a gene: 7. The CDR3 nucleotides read TGTGCCAGCAGTTCTTGGACTAGCGGGAGACACGAGACCCAGTACTTC. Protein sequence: CASSSWTSGRHETQYF.

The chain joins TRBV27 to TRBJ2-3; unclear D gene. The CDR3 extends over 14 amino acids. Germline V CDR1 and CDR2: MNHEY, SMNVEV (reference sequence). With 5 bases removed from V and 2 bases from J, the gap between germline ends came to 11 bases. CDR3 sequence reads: CASSPPLSTDTQYF. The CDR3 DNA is TGTGCCAGCAGTCCCCCCCTCTCCACAGATACGCAGTATTTT.

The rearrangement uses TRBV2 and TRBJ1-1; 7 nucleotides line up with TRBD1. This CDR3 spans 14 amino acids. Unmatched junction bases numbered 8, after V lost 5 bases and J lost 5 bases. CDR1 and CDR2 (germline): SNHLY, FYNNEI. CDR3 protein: CASSFQAGGTEAFF. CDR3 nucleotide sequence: TGTGCCAGCAGTTTTCAGGCAGGGGGAACTGAAGCTTTCTTT.